Each of the 9 T cell receptor beta chains below was sequenced from the same sample in a study of CD8 T cells in Susac syndrome (dated 2019 in TCRdb). Library method: the immunoSEQ multiplex PCR assay. RNA was extracted with the RNeasy kit and roughly 0.45 to 1 ug was reverse transcribed using random hexamers. The public reads were reprocessed in TCRdb via fastp at Q25 and MiXCR, keeping in-frame beta chains. Here each entry gathers all rows of one CDR3 protein and keeps the most common genes and DNA. This sample comprises roughly 100,000 distinct CDR3 sequences, approximately 96% of them detected only once. The top ten hold around 0.62% of the sample. Sequenced material: CD8+ T cells from PBMCs. These receptors were taken from a human donor with Susac syndrome.

This clonotype was counted once. The chain employs TRBV14 and TRBJ1-1; tentatively, D is TRBD1 (5 bases). Germline CDR1 is SGHDN and CDR2 is FVKESK. The CDR3 is 14 amino acids. V gave up 1 base and J gave up 4 bases, with 10 bases separating them. Here the CDR3 reads CASSQAGSVTEAFF. In nucleotides, the CDR3 is TGTGCCAGCAGCCAAGCAGGGTCCGTCACTGAAGCTTTCTTT. Drawing the rest from reference TRBV14 and TRBJ1-1, the complete variable domain is EAGVTQFPSHSVIEKGQTVTLRCDPISGHDNLYWYRRVMGKEIKFLLHFVKESKQDESGMPNNRFLAERTGGTYSTLKVQPAELEDSGVYFCASSQAGSVTEAFFGQGTRLTVV.

CDR3 DNA: TGCAGTGCTAGACTGGGCCAAGATTCACCCCTCCACTTT. Translated, it gives CSARLGQDSPLHF. The chain joins TRBV20-1 to TRBJ1-6; no firm D call. CDR3 length: 13 residues. V was cut by 2 bases and J by 8 bases, with 10 bases left in between. Germline V gives CDR1 DFQATT, CDR2 SNEGSKA (reference sequence).

CDR3 sequence (DNA): TGTGCCAGCAGCGTAGGCCCTCGCCAAGAGACCCAGTACTTC. It encodes CASSVGPRQETQYF. The chain employs TRBV9 and TRBJ2-5; unclear D gene. Germline assignment: CDR1 SGDLS and CDR2 YYNGEE. V was clipped by 0 bases and J by 1 base, with 7 bases between them. The CDR3 runs 14 residues.

The chain couples TRBV4-1 to TRBJ1-1, with a weak D call TRBD1 (6 bases). V dropped 1 base and J dropped 4 bases, with 13 bases sitting between them. This CDR3 spans 15 amino acids. The germline V gene has CDR1 MGHRA and CDR2 YSYEKL. In DNA, the CDR3 is TGCGCCAGCAGCCAAGCGGGGACAACGGGCACTGAAGCTTTCTTT. Translating it yields CASSQAGTTGTEAFF.

This clonotype appeared a single time. This chain links TRBV30 with TRBJ1-1, with 7 nucleotides matching TRBD1. V lost 0 bases to trimming and J lost 0 bases; unmatched junction nucleotides: 4. The CDR3 is 15 residues long. The germline V gene has CDR1 GTSNPN and CDR2 SVGIG (reference sequence). CDR3 amino acids: CAWSVPDRLNTEAFF. The DNA for the CDR3 is TGTGCCTGGAGTGTTCCGGACAGGCTGAACACTGAAGCTTTCTTT.

The chain carries TRBV30 and TRBJ2-3; a weak D match, TRBD1 (6 bases). Trimming removed 2 bases from V and 5 bases from J, with 20 bases in between. Germline V lookup: CDR1 GTSNPN, CDR2 SVGIG (reference sequence). This CDR3 region has 16 residues. In nucleotides, the CDR3 is TGTGCCTGGAGTTTCACGGACAGCCAACAGGGAGATACGCAGTATTTT. It specifies CAWSFTDSQQGDTQYF.

CDR3 amino acids: CASGSEGGLGNQPQHF. The CDR3 DNA sequence: TGCGCCAGCGGATCGGAAGGGGGCCTCGGCAATCAGCCCCAGCATTTT. The genes are TRBV4-1 and TRBJ1-5; 7 bases map to TRBD1. Per germline, CDR1 MGHRA and CDR2 YSYEKL. Germline trimming cut 8 bases from V and 2 bases from J; bases unmatched to any gene: 12. This CDR3 is built from 16 residues.

The chain couples TRBV30 to TRBJ1-3, with D maybe TRBD1 (5 bases). The CDR3 has 13 residues. Germline CDR1 and CDR2: GTSNPN and SVGIG (reference sequence). Trimming took 7 bases from V and 4 from J, leaving 14 bases between them. The CDR3 nucleotides are TGTGCCTCCATAGGGGTGGCCGGAAACACCATATATTTT. Amino acid sequence: CASIGVAGNTIYF. The full variable domain, with the rest looked up from reference TRBV30 and TRBJ1-3, is SQTIHQWPATLVQPVGSPLSLECTVEGTSNPNLYWYRQAAGRGLQLLFYSVGIGQISSEVPQNLSASRPQDRQFILSSKKLLLSDSGFYLCASIGVAGNTIYFGEGSWLTVV.

The V call is TRBV7-3, the J call TRBJ1-1, with D unclear. This CDR3 contains 13 residues. Germline CDR1 and CDR2: SGHTA and FQGTGA. Trimming pared 5 bases from V and 4 bases from J, leaving 11 bases between. The CDR3 DNA sequence: TGTGCCAGCAGCCCCGGACGGAGCACTGAAGCTTTCTTT. It specifies CASSPGRSTEAFF.